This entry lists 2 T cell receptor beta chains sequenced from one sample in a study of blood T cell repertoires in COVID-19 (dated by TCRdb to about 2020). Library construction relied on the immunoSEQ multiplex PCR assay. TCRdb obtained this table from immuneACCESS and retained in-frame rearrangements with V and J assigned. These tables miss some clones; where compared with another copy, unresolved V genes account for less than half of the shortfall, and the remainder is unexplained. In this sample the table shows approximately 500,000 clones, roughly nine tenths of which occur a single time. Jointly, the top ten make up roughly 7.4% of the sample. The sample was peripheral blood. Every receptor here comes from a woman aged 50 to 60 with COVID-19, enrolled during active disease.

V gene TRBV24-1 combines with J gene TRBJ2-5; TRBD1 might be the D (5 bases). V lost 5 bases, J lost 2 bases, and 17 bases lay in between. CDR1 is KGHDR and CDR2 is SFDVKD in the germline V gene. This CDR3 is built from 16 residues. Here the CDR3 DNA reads TGTGCCACCAGTGCAAGGGGCAATGCTTCGCAAGAGACCCAGTACTTC. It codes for CATSARGNASQETQYF.

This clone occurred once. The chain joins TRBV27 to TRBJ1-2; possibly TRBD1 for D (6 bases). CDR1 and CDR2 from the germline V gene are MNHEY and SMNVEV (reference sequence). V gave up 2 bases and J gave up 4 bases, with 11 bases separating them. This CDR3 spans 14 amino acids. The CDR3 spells CASSLGGSGYGYTF. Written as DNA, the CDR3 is TGTGCCAGCAGTTTAGGGGGCTCAGGCTATGGCTACACCTTC.